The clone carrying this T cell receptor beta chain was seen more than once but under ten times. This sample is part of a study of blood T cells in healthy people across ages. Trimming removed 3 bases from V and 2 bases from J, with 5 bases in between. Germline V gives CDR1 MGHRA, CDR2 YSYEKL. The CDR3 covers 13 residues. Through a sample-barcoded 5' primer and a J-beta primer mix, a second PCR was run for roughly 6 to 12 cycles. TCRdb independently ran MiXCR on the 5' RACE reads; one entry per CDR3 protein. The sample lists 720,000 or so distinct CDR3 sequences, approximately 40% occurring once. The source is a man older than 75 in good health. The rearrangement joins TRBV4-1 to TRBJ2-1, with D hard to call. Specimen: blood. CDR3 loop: CASSHGAYNEQFF. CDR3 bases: TGCGCCAGCAGCCACGGAGCCTACAATGAGCAGTTCTTC.